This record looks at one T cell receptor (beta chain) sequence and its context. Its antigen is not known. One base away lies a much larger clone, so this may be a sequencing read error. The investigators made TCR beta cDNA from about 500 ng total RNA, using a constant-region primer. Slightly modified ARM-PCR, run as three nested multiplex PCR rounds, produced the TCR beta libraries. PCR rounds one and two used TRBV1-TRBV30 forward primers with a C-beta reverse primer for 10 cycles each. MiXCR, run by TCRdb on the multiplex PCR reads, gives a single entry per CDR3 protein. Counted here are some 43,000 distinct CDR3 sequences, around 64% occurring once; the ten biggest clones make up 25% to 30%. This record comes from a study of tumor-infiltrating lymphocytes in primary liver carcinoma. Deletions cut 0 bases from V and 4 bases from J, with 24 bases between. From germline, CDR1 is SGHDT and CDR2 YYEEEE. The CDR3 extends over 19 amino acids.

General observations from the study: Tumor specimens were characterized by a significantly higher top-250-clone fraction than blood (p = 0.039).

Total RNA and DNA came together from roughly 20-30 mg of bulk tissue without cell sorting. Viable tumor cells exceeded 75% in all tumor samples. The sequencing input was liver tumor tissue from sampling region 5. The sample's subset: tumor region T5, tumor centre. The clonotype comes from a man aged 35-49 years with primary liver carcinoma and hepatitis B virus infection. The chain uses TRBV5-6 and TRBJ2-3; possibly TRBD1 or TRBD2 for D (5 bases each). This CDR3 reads CASSLAGSVRDASADTQYF. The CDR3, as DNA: TGTGCCAGCAGCTTGGCCGGATCTGTAAGGGACGCCAGCGCAGATACGCAGTATTTT.